One and the same sample provided the 7 T cell receptor beta chains below, sequenced in a study of blood T cell repertoires in COVID-19. Repertoires were generated with immunoSEQ multiplex PCR, while TCRdb's copy carries only in-frame clones and drops some. The repertoire consists of a few hundred thousand clones, with nearly 90% occurring once and the leading ten covering less than 3.5%. The specimen sequenced was PBMCs or T cells enriched from blood (not recorded which). The receptors stem from a woman aged 45-59 years who had been exposed to COVID-19.

This chain joins TRBV19 and TRBJ1-3; possible D gene TRBD1, 5 bases. Trimming took 5 bases from V and 0 from J, leaving 14 bases between them. Germline V gene lookup returns CDR1 LNHDA and CDR2 SQIVND (reference sequence). The CDR3 has 16 amino acids. The CDR3 bases are TGTGCCAGTAGTGTGGGGGGACTGACCTCTGGAAACACCATATATTTT. Its protein product is CASSVGGLTSGNTIYF. Drawing the rest from reference TRBV19 and TRBJ1-3, the complete variable domain is DGGITQSPKYLFRKEGQNVTLSCEQNLNHDAMYWYRQDPGQGLRLIYYSQIVNDFQKGDIAEGYSVSREKKESFPLTVTSAQKNPTAFYLCASSVGGLTSGNTIYFGEGSWLTVV.

CDR3 bases: TGCGCCAGCAGCCTCGGGGGACGAGGGACTGAAGCTTTCTTT. As protein: CASSLGGRGTEAFF. The chain recombines TRBV4-1 with TRBJ1-1; D perhaps matches TRBD1 (5 bases). Per the germline V gene, CDR1 is MGHRA and CDR2 is YSYEKL. V lost 4 bases to trimming and J lost 5 bases, with 14 bases between them. The CDR3 spans 14 residues.

The chain carries TRBV24-1 and TRBJ1-2, with 9 bases that match TRBD1. CDR1 is KGHDR and CDR2 is SFDVKD in the germline V gene. The CDR3 is 13 amino acids. V trimming: 3 bases; J trimming: 9 bases; junction bases outside the gene matches: 4. The CDR3 reads CATSDLGQGSYTF. The CDR3 nucleotides are TGTGCCACCAGTGATCTGGGACAGGGAAGCTACACCTTC.

V and J are TRBV4-1 and TRBJ2-2; D is ambiguous. The CDR3 spans 16 residues. Trimming pared 0 bases from V and 0 bases from J, leaving 8 bases between. Germline assignment: CDR1 MGHRA and CDR2 YSYEKL. CDR3 amino acids: CASSQDSFPNTGELFF. CDR3 nucleotide sequence: TGCGCCAGCAGCCAAGATTCGTTTCCGAACACCGGGGAGCTGTTTTTT.

The chain couples TRBV30 to TRBJ1-1, with 12 bases that match TRBD1. V dropped 2 bases and J dropped 4; count of bases not matched to a gene: 14. Germline CDR1 reads GTSNPN; CDR2 reads SVGIG (reference sequence). This CDR3 is built from 18 residues. This CDR3 reads CAWSRHGTGGIFGTEAFF. CDR3 DNA sequence: TGTGCCTGGAGTCGACACGGGACAGGGGGCATTTTTGGCACTGAAGCTTTCTTT.

This clone was seen only once. The junction does not match germline at one end; this may be a read error. The chain couples TRBV5-5 to TRBJ1-2, with D hard to call. Germline V CDR1 and CDR2: SGHKS, YYEKEE (reference sequence). The CDR3 is made up of 13 amino acids. CDR3 in amino acids: CASSLIQRGGKIF. CDR3 DNA: TGTGCCAGCAGCTTGATCCAACGGGGAGGGAAAATCTTC.

This chain uses TRBV12-3 or TRBV12-4 with TRBJ2-7; D ambiguous. Trimming cost V 2 bases and J 6 bases, with 8 bases left between them. The CDR3 totals 12 residues. CDR3 sequence (DNA): TGTGCCAGCAGTTTAACCTATGCCGAGCAGTACTTC. Residues: CASSLTYAEQYF.